This TCR beta chain was captured in a study of OX40 agonist ivuxolimab in advanced cancers. On the study more broadly: Ivuxolimab, an agonist antibody against OX40 (CD134), was given to patients. Study-wide results and limits: Among the nonresponders, some also had low normalized T-cell clonal expansion.

Remarks on this clone: Antigen unknown.

This CDR3 region has 15 residues. Trimming pared 2 bases from V and 2 bases from J, leaving 13 bases between. CDR1 MNHNS and CDR2 SASEGT come from the germline V gene. The protocol was immunoSEQ multiplex PCR, while the TCRdb copy is restricted to in-frame clones and leaves out a portion. The sample includes about 19,000 clones, about 89% seen only once; the top ten take 50%. Sequences were derived from CD4+ or CD8+ T cells sorted from blood, sampled in a trial of the OX40 agonist ivuxolimab. The TCR comes from an adult with an advanced solid tumor such as melanoma, head and neck, liver or kidney cancer. The chain couples TRBV6-1 to TRBJ2-7, with D possibly being TRBD2 (6 bases). The CDR3 DNA sequence: TGTGCCAGCAGTGAATCTCTAGCGACCACCTACGAGCAGTACTTC. Protein product: CASSESLATTYEQYF.